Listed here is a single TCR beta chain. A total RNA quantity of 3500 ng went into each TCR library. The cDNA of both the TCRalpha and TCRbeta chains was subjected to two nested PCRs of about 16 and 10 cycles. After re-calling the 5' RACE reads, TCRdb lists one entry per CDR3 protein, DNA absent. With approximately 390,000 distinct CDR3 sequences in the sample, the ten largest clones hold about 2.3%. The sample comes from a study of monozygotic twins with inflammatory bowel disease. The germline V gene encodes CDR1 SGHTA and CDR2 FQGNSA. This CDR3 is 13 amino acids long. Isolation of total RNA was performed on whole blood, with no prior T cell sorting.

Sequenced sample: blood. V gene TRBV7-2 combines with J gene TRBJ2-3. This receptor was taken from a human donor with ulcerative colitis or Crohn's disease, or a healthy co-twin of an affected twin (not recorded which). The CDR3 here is CASSLAVVNTQYF. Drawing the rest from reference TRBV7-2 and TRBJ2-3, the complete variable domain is GAGVSQSPSNKVTEKGKDVELRCDPISGHTALYWYRQSLGQGLEFLIYFQGNSAPDKSGLPSDRFSAERTGGSVSTLTIQRTQQEDSAVYLCASSLAVVNTQYFGPGTRLTVL.